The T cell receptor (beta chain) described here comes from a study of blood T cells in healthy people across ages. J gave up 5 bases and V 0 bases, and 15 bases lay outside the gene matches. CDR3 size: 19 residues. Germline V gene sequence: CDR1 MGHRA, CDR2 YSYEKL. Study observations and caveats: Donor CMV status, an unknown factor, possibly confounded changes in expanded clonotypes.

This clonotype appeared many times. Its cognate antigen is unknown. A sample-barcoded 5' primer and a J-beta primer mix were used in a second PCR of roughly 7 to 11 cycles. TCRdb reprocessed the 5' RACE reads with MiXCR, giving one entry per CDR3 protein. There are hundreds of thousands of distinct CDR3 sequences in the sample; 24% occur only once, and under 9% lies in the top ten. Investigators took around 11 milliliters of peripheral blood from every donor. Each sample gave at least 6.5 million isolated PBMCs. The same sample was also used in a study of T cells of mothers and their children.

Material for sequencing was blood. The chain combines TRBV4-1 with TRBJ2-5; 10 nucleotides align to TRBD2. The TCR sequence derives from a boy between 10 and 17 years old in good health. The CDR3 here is CASSQDPPGLATLGETQYF. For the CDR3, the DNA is TGCGCCAGCAGCCAAGACCCCCCGGGACTAGCGACGTTGGGGGAGACCCAGTACTTC.